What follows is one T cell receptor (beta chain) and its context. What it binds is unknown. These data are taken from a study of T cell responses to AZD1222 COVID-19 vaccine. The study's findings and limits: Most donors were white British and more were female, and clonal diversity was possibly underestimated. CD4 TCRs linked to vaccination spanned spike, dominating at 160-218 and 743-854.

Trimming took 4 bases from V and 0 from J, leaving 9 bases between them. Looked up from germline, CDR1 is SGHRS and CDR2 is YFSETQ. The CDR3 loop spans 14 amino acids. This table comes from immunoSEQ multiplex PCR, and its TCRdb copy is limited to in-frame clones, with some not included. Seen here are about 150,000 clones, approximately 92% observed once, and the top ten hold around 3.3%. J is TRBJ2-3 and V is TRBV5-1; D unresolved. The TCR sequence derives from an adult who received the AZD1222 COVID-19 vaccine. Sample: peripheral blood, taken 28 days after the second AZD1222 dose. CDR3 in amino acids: CASSTDTSTDTQYF. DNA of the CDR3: TGCGCCAGCAGCACAGATACTAGCACAGATACGCAGTATTTT.